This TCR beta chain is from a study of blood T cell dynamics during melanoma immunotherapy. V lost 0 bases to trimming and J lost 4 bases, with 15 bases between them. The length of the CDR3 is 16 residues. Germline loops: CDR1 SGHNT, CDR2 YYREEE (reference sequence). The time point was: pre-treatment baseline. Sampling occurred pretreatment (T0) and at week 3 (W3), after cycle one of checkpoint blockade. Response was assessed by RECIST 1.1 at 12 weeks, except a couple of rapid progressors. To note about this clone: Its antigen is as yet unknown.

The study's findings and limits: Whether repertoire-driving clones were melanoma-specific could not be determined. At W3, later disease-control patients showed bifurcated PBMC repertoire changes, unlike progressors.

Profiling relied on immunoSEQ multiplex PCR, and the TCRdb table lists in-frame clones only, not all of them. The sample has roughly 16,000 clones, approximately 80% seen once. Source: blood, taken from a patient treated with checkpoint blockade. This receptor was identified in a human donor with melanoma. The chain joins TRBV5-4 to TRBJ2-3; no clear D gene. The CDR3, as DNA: TGTGCCAGCAGCTTGGGCGCGGAGAGTCCCCCAGATACGCAGTATTTT. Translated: CASSLGAESPPDTQYF. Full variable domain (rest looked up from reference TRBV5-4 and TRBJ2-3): ETGVTQSPTHLIKTRGQQVTLRCSSQSGHNTVSWYQQALGQGPQFIFQYYREEENGRGNFPPRFSGLQFPNYSSELNVNALELDDSALYLCASSLGAESPPDTQYFGPGTRLTVL.